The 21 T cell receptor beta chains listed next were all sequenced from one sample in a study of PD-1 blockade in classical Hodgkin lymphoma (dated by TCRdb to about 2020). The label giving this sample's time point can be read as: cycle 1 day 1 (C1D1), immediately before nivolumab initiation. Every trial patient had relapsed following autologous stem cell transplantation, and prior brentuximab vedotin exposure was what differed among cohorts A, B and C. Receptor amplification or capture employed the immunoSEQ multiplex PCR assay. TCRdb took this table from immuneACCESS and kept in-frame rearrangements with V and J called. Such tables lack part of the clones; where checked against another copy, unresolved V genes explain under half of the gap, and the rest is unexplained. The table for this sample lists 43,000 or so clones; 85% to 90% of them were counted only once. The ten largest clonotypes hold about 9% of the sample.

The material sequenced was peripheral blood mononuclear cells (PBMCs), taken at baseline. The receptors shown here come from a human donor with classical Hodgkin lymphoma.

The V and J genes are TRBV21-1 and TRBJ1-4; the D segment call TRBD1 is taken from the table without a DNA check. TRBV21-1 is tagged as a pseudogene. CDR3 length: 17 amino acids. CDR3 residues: CASSKHTSGGEGEKLFF. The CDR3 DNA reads TGTGCCAGCAGCAAGCACACAAGTGGGGGCGAAGGAGAAAAACTGTTTTTT.

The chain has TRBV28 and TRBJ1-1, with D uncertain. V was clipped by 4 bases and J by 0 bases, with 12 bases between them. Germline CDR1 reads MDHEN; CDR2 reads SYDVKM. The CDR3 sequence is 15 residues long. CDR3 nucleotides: TGTGCCAGCAGTTCAACAAAAATCATGAACACTGAAGCTTTCTTT. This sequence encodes CASSSTKIMNTEAFF. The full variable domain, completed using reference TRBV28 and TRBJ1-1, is DVKVTQSSRYLVKRTGEKVFLECVQDMDHENMFWYRQDPGLGLRLIYFSYDVKMKEKGDIPEGYSVSREKKERFSLILESASTNQTSMYLCASSSTKIMNTEAFFGQGTRLTVV.

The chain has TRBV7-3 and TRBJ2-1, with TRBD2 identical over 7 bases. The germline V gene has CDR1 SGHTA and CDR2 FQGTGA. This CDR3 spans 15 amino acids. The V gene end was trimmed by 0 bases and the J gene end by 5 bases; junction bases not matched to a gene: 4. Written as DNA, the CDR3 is TGTGCCAGCAGCTTAACTAGCGGGTCAAACAATGAGCAGTTCTTC. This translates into CASSLTSGSNNEQFF.

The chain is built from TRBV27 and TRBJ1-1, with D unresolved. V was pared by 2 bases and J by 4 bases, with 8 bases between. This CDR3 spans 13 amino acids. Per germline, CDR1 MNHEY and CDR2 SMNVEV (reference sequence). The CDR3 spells CASSLAWGTEAFF. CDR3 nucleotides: TGTGCCAGCAGTTTAGCCTGGGGCACTGAAGCTTTCTTT.

The CDR3 spells CASSRQDRAGDTQYF. CDR3 nucleotides: TGTGCCAGCAGCCGCCAAGACAGGGCAGGAGATACGCAGTATTTT. The chain recombines TRBV6-6 with TRBJ2-3, with 7 bases fitting TRBD1. Germline CDR1 and CDR2: MNHNY and SVGAGI (reference sequence). The CDR3 runs to 15 residues. V was pared by 6 bases and J by 5 bases, with 11 bases of the junction left unmatched.

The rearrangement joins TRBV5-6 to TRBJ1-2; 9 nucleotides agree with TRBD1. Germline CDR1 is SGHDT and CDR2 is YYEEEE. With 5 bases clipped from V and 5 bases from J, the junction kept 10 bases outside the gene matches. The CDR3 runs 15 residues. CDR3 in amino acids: CASRPTTGGRYGYTF. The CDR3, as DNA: TGTGCCAGCAGGCCCACTACAGGGGGCAGATATGGCTACACCTTC. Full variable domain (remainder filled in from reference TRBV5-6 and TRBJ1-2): DAGVTQSPTHLIKTRGQQVTLRCSPKSGHDTVSWYQQALGQGPQFIFQYYEEEERQRGNFPDRFSGHQFPNYSSELNVNALLLGDSALYLCASRPTTGGRYGYTFGSGTRLTVV.

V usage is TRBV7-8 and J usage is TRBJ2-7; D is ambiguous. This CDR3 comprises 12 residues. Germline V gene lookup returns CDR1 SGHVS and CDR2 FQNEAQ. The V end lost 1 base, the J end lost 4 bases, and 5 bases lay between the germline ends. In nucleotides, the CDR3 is TGTGCCAGCAGCTTAGTAGAGTACGAGCAGTACTTC. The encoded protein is CASSLVEYEQYF.

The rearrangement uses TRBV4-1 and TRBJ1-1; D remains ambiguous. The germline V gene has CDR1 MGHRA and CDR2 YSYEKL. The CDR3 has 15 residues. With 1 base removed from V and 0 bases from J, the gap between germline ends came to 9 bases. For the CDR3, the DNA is TGCGCCAGCAGCCAAGCGGGTCGTTTGAACACTGAAGCTTTCTTT. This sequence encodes CASSQAGRLNTEAFF.

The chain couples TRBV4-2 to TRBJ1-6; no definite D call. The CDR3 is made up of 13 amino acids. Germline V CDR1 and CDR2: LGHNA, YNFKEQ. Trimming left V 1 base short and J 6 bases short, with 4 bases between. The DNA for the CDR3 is TGTGCCAGCAGCCAAGCCTCTAATTCACCCCTCCACTTT. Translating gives CASSQASNSPLHF.

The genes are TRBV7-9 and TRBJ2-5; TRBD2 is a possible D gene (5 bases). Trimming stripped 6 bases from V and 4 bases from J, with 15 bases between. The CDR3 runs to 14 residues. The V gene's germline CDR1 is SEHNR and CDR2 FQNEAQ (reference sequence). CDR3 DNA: TGTGCCAGCAGGCTGCCGGGGTCGCGAGAGACCCAGTACTTC. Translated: CASRLPGSRETQYF. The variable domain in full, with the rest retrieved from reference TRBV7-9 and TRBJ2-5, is DTGVSQNPRHKITKRGQNVTFRCDPISEHNRLYWYRQTLGQGPEFLTYFQNEAQLEKSRLLSDRFSAERPKGSFSTLEIQRTEQGDSAMYLCASRLPGSRETQYFGPGTRLLVL.

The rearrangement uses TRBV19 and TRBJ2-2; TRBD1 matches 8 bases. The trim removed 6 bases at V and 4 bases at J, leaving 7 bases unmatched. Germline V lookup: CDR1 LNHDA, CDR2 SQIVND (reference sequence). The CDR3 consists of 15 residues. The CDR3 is CASSRRDRLTGELFF. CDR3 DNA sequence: TGTGCCAGTAGCCGGCGGGACAGGCTCACCGGGGAGCTGTTTTTT.

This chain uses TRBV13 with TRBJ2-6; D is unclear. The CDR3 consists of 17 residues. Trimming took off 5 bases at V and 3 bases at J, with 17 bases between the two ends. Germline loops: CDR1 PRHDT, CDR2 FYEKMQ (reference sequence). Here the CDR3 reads CASSRVDPLGGANVLTF. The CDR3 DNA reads TGTGCCAGCAGCCGAGTGGACCCCCTAGGTGGGGCCAACGTCCTGACTTTC.

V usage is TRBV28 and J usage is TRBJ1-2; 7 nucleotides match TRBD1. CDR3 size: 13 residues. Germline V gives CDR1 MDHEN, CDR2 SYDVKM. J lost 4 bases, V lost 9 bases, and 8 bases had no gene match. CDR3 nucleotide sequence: TGTGCCAGTTCCGGGACAGTCCGCTATGGCTACACCTTC. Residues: CASSGTVRYGYTF.

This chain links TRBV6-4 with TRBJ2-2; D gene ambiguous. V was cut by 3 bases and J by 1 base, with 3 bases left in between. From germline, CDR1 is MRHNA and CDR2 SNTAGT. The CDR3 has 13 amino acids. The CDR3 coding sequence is TGTGCCAGCAGTGAGGGGAACACCGGGGAGCTGTTTTTT. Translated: CASSEGNTGELFF.

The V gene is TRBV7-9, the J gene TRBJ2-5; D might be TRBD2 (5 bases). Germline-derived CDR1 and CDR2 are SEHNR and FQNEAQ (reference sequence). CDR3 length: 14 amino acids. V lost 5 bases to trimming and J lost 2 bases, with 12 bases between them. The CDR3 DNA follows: TGTGCCAGCAGCCCACGTTCGGGACAAGAGACCCAGTACTTC. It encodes CASSPRSGQETQYF. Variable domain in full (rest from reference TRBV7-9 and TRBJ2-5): DTGVSQNPRHKITKRGQNVTFRCDPISEHNRLYWYRQTLGQGPEFLTYFQNEAQLEKSRLLSDRFSAERPKGSFSTLEIQRTEQGDSAMYLCASSPRSGQETQYFGPGTRLLVL.

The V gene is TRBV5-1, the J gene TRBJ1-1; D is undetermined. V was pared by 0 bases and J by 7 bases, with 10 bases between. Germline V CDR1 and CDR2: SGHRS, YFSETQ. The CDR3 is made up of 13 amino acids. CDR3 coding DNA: TGCGCCAGCAGCTTGGGTACAGCTGGTGAAGCTTTCTTT. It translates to CASSLGTAGEAFF.

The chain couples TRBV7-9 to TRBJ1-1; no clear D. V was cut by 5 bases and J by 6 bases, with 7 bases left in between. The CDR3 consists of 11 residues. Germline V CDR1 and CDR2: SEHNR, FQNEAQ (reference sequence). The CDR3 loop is CASSPGAEAFF. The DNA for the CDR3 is TGTGCCAGCAGCCCTGGGGCTGAAGCTTTCTTT.

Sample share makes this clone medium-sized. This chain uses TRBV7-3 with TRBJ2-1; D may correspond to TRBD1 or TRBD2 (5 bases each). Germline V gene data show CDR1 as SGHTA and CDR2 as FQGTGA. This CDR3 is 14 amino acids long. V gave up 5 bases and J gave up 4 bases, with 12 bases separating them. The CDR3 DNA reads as TGTGCCAGCAGCCCCGAGGGGTTTTACAATGAGCAGTTCTTC. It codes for CASSPEGFYNEQFF.

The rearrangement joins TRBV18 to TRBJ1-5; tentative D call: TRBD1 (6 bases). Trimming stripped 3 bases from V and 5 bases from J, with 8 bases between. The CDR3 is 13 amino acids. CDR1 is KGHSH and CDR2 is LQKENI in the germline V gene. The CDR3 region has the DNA TGTGCCAGCTCACCCCACAGGGATCAGCCCCAGCATTTT. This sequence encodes CASSPHRDQPQHF.

As DNA, the CDR3 is TGTGCCAGCAGTTCGGGACAGGATTACGAGCAGTACTTC. It yields the protein CASSSGQDYEQYF. V is TRBV27 and J is TRBJ2-7, with 8 nucleotides matching TRBD1. V dropped 4 bases and J dropped 4; count of bases not matched to a gene: 3. The CDR3 has 13 residues. Germline V lookup: CDR1 MNHEY, CDR2 SMNVEV (reference sequence).

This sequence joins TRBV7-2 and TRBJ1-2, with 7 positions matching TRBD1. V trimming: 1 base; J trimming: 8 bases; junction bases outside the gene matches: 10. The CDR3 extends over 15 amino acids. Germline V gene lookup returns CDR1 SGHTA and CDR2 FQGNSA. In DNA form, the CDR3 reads TGTGCCAGCAGCTTAGTAGGGACAGTCCGGAAGGGCTACACCTTC. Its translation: CASSLVGTVRKGYTF.